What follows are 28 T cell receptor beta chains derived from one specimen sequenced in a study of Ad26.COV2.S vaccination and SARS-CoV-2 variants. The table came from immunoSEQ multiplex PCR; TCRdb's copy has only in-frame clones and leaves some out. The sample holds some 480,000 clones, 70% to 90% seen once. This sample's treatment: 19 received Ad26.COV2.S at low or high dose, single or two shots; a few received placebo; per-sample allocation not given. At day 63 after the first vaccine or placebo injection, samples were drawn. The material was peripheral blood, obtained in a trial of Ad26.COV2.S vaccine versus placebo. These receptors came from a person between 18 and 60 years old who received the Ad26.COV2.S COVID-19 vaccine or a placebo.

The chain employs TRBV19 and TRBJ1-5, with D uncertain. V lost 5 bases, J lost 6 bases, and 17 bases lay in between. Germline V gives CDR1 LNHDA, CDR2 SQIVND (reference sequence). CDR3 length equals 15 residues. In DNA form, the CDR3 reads TGTGCCAGTAGTCCCATGGCAGGTCCCGGTCAGCCCCAGCATTTT. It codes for CASSPMAGPGQPQHF. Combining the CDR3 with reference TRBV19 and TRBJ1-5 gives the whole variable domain DGGITQSPKYLFRKEGQNVTLSCEQNLNHDAMYWYRQDPGQGLRLIYYSQIVNDFQKGDIAEGYSVSREKKESFPLTVTSAQKNPTAFYLCASSPMAGPGQPQHFGDGTRLSIL.

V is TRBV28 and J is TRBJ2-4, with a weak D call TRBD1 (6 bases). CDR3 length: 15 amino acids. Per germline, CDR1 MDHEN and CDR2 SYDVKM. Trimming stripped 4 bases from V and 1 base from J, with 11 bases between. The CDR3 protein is CASSSGGPAKNIQYF. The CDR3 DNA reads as TGTGCCAGCAGTTCTGGGGGCCCGGCCAAAAACATTCAGTACTTC.

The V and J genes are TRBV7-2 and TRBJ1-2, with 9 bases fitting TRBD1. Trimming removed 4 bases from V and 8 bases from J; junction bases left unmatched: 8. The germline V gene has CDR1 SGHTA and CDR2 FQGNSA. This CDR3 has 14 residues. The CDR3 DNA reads TGTGCCAGCAGCTCGGGACAGGGCCATGGGGGCTACACCTTC. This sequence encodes CASSSGQGHGGYTF.

The CDR3 protein is CASSLGTAKYQPQHF. The CDR3 DNA reads TGTGCCAGCAGCTTAGGGACAGCCAAGTATCAGCCCCAGCATTTT. The chain is built from TRBV11-2 and TRBJ1-5; tentative D call: TRBD1 (6 bases). This CDR3 spans 15 amino acids. Germline CDR1 SGHAT, CDR2 FQNNGV. V was clipped by 1 base and J by 5 bases, with 12 bases between them.

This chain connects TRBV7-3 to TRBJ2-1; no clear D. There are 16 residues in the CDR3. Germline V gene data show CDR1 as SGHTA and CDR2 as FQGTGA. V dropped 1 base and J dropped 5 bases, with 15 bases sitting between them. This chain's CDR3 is CASSLMGPGWDNEQFF. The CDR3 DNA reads TGTGCCAGCAGCTTAATGGGTCCAGGTTGGGACAATGAGCAGTTCTTC.

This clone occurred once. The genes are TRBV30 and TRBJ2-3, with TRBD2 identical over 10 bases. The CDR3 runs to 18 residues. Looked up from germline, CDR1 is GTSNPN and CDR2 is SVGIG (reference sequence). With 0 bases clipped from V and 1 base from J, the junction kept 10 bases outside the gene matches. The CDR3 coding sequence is TGTGCCTGGAGTGTTAATAGCGGGAGGTTAACGGGCACAGATACGCAGTATTTT. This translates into CAWSVNSGRLTGTDTQYF.

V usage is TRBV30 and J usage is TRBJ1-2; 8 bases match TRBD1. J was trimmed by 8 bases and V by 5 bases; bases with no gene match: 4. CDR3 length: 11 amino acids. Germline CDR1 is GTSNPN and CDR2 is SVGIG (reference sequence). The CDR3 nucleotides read TGTGCCTGGCAGGGGGCGCCGGGCTACACCTTC. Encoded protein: CAWQGAPGYTF.

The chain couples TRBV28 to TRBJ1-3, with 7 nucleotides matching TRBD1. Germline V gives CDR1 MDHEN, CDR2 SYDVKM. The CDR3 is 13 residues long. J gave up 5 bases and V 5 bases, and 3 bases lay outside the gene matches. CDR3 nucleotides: TGTGCCAGCAGTGACAGGGCCCGAAACACCATATATTTT. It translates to CASSDRARNTIYF.

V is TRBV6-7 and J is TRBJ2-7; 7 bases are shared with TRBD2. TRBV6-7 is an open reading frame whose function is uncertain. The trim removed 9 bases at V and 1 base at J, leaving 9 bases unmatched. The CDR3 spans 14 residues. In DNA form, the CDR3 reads TGTGCCAGGAAGGAGGCGGGAGCGTCCTACGAGCAGTACTTC. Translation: CARKEAGASYEQYF.

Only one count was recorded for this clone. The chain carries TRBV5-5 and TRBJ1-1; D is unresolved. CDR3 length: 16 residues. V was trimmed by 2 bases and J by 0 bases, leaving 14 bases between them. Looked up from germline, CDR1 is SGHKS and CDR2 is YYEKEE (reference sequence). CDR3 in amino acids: CASSFRSGLMNTEAFF. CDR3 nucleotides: TGTGCCAGCAGCTTCCGGTCGGGTCTGATGAACACTGAAGCTTTCTTT.

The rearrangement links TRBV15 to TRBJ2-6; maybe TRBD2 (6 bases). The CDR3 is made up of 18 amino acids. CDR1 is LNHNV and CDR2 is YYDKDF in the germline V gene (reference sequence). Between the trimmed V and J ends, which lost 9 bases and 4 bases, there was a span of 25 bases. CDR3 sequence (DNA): TGTGCCACGCTAACACTGGGACGCGGGGTGGAAGGGGCCAACGTCCTGACTTTC. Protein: CATLTLGRGVEGANVLTF.

The CDR3 coding sequence is TGTGCCAGCAGTGGTGGGAGTAGCTCCTACAATGAGCAGTTCTTC. Protein sequence: CASSGGSSSYNEQFF. V is TRBV11-3 and J is TRBJ2-1; maybe TRBD2 (5 bases). V was pared by 6 bases and J by 0 bases, with 12 bases between. The CDR3 loop spans 15 amino acids. Germline V gene sequence: CDR1 SGHNT, CDR2 YENEEA.

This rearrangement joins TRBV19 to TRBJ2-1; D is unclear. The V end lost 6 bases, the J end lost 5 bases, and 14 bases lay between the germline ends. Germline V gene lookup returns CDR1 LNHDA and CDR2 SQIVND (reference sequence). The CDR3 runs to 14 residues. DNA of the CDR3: TGTGCCAGTAGCCCCCGGGTAGGAAACAATGAGCAGTTCTTC. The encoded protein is CASSPRVGNNEQFF.

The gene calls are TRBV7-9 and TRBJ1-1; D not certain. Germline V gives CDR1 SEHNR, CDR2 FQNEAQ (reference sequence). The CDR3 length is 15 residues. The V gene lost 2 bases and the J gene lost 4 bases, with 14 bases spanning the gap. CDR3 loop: CASSLRRSGITEAFF. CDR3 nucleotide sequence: TGTGCCAGCAGCTTACGCCGAAGTGGGATCACTGAAGCTTTCTTT.

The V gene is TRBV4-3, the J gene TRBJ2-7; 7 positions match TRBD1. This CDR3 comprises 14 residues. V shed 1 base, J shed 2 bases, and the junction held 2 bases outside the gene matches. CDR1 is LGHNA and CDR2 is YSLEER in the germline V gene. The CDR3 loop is CASSQGQGAYEQYF. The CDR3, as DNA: TGCGCCAGCAGCCAAGGGCAGGGGGCCTACGAGCAGTACTTC.

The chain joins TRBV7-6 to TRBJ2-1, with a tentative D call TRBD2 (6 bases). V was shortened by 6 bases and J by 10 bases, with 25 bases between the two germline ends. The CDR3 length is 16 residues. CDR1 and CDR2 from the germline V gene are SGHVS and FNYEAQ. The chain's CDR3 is CASRLDRGGVLGEQFF. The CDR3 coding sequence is TGTGCCAGCAGGCTGGATCGCGGAGGGGTACTAGGGGAGCAGTTCTTC.

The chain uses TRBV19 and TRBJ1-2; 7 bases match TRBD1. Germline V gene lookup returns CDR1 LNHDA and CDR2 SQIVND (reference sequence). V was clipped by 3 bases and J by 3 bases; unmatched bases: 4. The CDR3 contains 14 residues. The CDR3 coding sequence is TGTGCCAGTAGTATGACAGGGACGTACTATGGCTACACCTTC. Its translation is CASSMTGTYYGYTF.

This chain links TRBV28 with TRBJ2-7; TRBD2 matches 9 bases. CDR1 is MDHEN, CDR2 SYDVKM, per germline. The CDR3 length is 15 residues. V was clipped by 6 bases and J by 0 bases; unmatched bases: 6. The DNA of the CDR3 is TGTGCCAGCAGCAGACCGGGACTAGCCTCCTACGAGCAGTACTTC. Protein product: CASSRPGLASYEQYF.

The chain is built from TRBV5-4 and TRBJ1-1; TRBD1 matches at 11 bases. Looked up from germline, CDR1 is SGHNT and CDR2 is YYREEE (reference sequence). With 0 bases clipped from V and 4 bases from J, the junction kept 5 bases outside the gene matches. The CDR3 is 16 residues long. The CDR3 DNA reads TGTGCCAGCAGCTTGGGCGGGGGACAGGGGGTCACTGAAGCTTTCTTT. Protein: CASSLGGGQGVTEAFF.

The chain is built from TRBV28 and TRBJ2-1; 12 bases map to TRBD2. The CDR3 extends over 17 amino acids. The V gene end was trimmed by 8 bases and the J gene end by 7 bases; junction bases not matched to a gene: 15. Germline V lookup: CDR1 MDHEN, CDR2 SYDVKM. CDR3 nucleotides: TGTGCCAGCGGGACGAGGGCTAGCGGGAGGGTCGGGAATGAGCAGTTCTTC. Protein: CASGTRASGRVGNEQFF.

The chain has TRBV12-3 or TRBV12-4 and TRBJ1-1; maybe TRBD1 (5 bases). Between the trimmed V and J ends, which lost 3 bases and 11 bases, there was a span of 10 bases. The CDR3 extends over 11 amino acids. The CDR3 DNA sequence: TGTGCCAGCAGTTTTGGGGCCCGGGCTTTCTTT. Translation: CASSFGARAFF.

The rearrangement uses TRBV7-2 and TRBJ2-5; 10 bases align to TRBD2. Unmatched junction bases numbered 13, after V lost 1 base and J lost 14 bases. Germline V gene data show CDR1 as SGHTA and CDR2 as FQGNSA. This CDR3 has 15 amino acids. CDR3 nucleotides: TGTGCCAGCAGCTTAGTTATCGCTAGCGGGAGTCGACTATACTTC. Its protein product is CASSLVIASGSRLYF.

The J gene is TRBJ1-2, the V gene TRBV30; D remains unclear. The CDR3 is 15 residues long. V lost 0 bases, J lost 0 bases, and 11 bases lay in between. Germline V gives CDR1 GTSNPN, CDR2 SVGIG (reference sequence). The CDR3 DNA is TGTGCCTGGAGTGTTGATCGGGTGGCTAACTATGGCTACACCTTC. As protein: CAWSVDRVANYGYTF.

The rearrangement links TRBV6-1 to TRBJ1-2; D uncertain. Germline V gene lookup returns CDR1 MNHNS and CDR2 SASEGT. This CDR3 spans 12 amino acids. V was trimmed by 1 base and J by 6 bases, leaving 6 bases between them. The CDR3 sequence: CASSEVGNGYTF. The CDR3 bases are TGTGCCAGCAGTGAAGTTGGGAATGGCTACACCTTC.

The CDR3 sequence: CASSSFTRTGGTSGRKDTQYF. CDR3 DNA: TGTGCCAGCAGTTCGTTTACCCGGACAGGGGGGACTAGCGGGAGAAAGGATACGCAGTATTTT. This chain links TRBV28 with TRBJ2-3, with 14 bases identical to TRBD2. Per the germline V gene, CDR1 is MDHEN and CDR2 is SYDVKM. The CDR3 totals 21 residues. Losses at the gene ends were 4 bases for V and 6 bases for J; bases not matched to a gene: 21.

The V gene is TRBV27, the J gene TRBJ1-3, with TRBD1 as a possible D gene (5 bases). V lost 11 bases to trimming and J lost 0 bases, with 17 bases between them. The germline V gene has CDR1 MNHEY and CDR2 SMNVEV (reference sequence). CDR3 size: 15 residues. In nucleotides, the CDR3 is TGTGCCCCCCCGGGGGGATACTCCTCTGGAAACACCATATATTTT. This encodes CAPPGGYSSGNTIYF.

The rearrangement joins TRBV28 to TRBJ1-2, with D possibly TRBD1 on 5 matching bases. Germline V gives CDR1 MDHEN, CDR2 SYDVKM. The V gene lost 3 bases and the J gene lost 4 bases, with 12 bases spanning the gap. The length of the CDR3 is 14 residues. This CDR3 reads CASSLGGERYGYTF. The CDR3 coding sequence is TGTGCCAGCAGTTTGGGGGGAGAGCGCTATGGCTACACCTTC.

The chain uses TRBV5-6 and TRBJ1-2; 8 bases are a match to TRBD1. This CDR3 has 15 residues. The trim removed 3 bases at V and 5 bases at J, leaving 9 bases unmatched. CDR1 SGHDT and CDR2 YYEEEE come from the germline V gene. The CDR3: CASSWPRTGLYGYTF. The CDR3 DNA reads TGTGCCAGCAGCTGGCCACGGACAGGGCTTTATGGCTACACCTTC. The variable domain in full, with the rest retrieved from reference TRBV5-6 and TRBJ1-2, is DAGVTQSPTHLIKTRGQQVTLRCSPKSGHDTVSWYQQALGQGPQFIFQYYEEEERQRGNFPDRFSGHQFPNYSSELNVNALLLGDSALYLCASSWPRTGLYGYTFGSGTRLTVV.